This TCR beta chain was documented in a study of blood T cell repertoires in COVID-19. The CDR3 extends over 15 amino acids. Trimming removed 5 bases at V and 2 bases at J, with 15 bases between. The germline gives CDR1 PRHDT, CDR2 FYEKMQ (reference sequence). Generated by immunoSEQ multiplex PCR, the TCRdb table keeps only in-frame clones and is missing some. The sample yields about 200,000 clones, 80% to 90% seen once. Sequenced input: peripheral blood. The V gene is TRBV13, the J gene TRBJ2-5; D may be TRBD1 (6 bases). The sequence derives from a human donor in a cohort sampled during active COVID-19. As DNA, the CDR3 is TGTGCCAGCAGCCAACAGGGTCTTCGGCAAGAGACCCAGTACTTC. This encodes CASSQQGLRQETQYF.